The rows below give T cell receptor beta chains drawn from one sample of a study of human T cells and chemical hapten exposure. Each CDR3 protein is one row after TCRdb ran MiXCR on the RACE reads. The repertoire has approximately 79,000 distinct CDR3 sequences, over 8.5% of them found once; the top ten carry roughly 1.5%. Sequenced: whole blood. These receptors came from a male donor in good health. Some clones in this sample may be carry-over from other donors' samples. Both conserved end residues are part of each CDR3. The order of the fields is D gene, clone size, J gene, V gene, CDR3 length, CDR3 DNA, CDR3 protein. A D gene is named only where the DNA matches it firmly. Clone size is shown for a subset of rows, as once, few, many or a class of expanded clone.

D: TRBD2
size: NA
J: TRBJ2-7
V: TRBV27
length: 18
DNA: TGTGTCAGCGGAACGGGACTAGCGGGAGTTAAGGGCTCCTACGAGCAGTACTTC
CDR3: CVSGTGLAGVKGSYEQYF

D: TRBD2
size: many
J: TRBJ2-1
V: TRBV20-1
length: 15
DNA: TGCAGTGCGGTCGGACTAGCGGGCCCCTACAATGAGCAGTTCTTC
CDR3: CSAVGLAGPYNEQFF

D: TRBD1
size: few
J: TRBJ2-7
V: TRBV6-5
length: 14
DNA: TGTGCCAGCCGAAGGGACAGGGACGCCTACGAGCAGTACTTC
CDR3: CASRRDRDAYEQYF

D: NA
size: NA
J: TRBJ2-7
V: TRBV12-3/TRBV12-4
length: 13
DNA: TGTGCCAGCAGTTGGCCGGGTGCCTACGAGCAGTACTTC
CDR3: CASSWPGAYEQYF

D: NA
size: few
J: TRBJ1-4
V: TRBV7-2
length: 16
DNA: TGTGCCAGCAGCCGTCTAATTTGGGAAGAGACAGGAAAACTGTTTTTT
CDR3: CASSRLIWEETGKLFF

D: NA
size: NA
J: TRBJ2-3
V: TRBV27
length: 15
DNA: TGTGCCAGCAGCCTTGAGGGGGGGCACGGTGATACGCAGTATTTT
CDR3: CASSLEGGHGDTQYF

D: NA
size: NA
J: TRBJ2-1
V: TRBV20-1
length: 13
DNA: TGCAGCGGGGGACCCCCACTCTACAATGAGCAGTTCTTC
CDR3: CSGGPPLYNEQFF

D: NA
size: NA
J: TRBJ1-1
V: TRBV6-1
length: 14
DNA: TGTGCCAGCAACTTAGAACCCGGCAGGGCTGAAGCTTTCTTT
CDR3: CASNLEPGRAEAFF

D: TRBD2
size: NA
J: TRBJ2-3
V: TRBV7-2
length: 17
DNA: TGTGCCAGCAGCTCACGATCTAGCGGGGGGGCCTTAGATACGCAGTATTTT
CDR3: CASSSRSSGGALDTQYF

D: TRBD1
size: few
J: TRBJ2-2
V: TRBV3-1
length: 18
DNA: TGTGCCAGCAGCCAAGACGGTACTGGACAGGGGCACACCGGGGAGCTGTTTTTT
CDR3: CASSQDGTGQGHTGELFF

D: TRBD1
size: few
J: TRBJ1-2
V: TRBV10-3
length: 12
DNA: TGTGCCATCAACCAGGGGGACTATGGCTACACCTTC
CDR3: CAINQGDYGYTF

D: TRBD1
size: NA
J: TRBJ1-3
V: TRBV4-3
length: 15
DNA: TGCGCCAGCAGCCCCGGGACAGGACAAGGAAACACCATATATTTT
CDR3: CASSPGTGQGNTIYF

D: NA
size: few
J: TRBJ2-7
V: TRBV6-5
length: 13
DNA: TGTGCCAGCAGGCCAGGCAGCTCCTACGAGCAGTACTTC
CDR3: CASRPGSSYEQYF

D: TRBD1
size: few
J: TRBJ1-1
V: TRBV2
length: 15
DNA: TGTGCCAGCAGTGAGGGACAGCCCTTAAACACTGAAGCTTTCTTT
CDR3: CASSEGQPLNTEAFF

D: TRBD2
size: many
J: TRBJ2-3
V: TRBV20-1
length: 16
DNA: TGCAGTGCTGGAGGACTAGCGGGAGGTACCACAGATACGCAGTATTTT
CDR3: CSAGGLAGGTTDTQYF

D: TRBD2
size: NA
J: TRBJ2-7
V: TRBV4-1
length: 15
DNA: TGCGCCAGCAGCCAAGACCTAGCGGGCAACTACGAGCAGTACTTC
CDR3: CASSQDLAGNYEQYF

D: NA
size: NA
J: TRBJ1-5
V: TRBV12-3/TRBV12-4
length: 16
DNA: TGTGCCAGCAGTTTCCGGGGACTTGAGAGCAATCAGCCCCAGCATTTT
CDR3: CASSFRGLESNQPQHF

D: NA
size: NA
J: TRBJ2-2
V: TRBV6-4
length: 15
DNA: TGTGCCAGCAGCCCCCCAGGGAGCCACACCGGGGAGCTGTTTTTT
CDR3: CASSPPGSHTGELFF

D: TRBD1
size: NA
J: TRBJ1-2
V: TRBV6-5
length: 17
DNA: TGTGCCAGCAGTCCGAGGGGCGACAGGGGGTATGGCTATGGCTACACCTTC
CDR3: CASSPRGDRGYGYGYTF

D: NA
size: NA
J: TRBJ2-5
V: TRBV10-1
length: 13
DNA: TGCGCCAGCAGTGAGAGTGGACGAGAGACCCAGTACTTC
CDR3: CASSESGRETQYF

D: NA
size: many
J: TRBJ1-3
V: TRBV4-2
length: 16
DNA: TGTGCCAGCAGCCAATTACGCCTCGACTCTGGAAACACCATATATTTT
CDR3: CASSQLRLDSGNTIYF

D: TRBD1
size: many
J: TRBJ1-4
V: TRBV6-5
length: 18
DNA: TGTGCCAGCAGCGTCAACAGGGGGCTGACAACCTTCCCTGAAAAACTGTTTTTT
CDR3: CASSVNRGLTTFPEKLFF

D: TRBD2
size: few
J: TRBJ2-1
V: TRBV11-2
length: 17
DNA: TGTGCCAGCAGTCAACCCCCGACTAGCGGCGCCCACAATGAGCAGTTCTTC
CDR3: CASSQPPTSGAHNEQFF

D: NA
size: many
J: TRBJ1-5
V: TRBV6-5
length: 13
DNA: TGTGCCAGCAGTTACAGGGGCAATCAGCCCCAGCATTTT
CDR3: CASSYRGNQPQHF

D: NA
size: many
J: TRBJ1-1
V: TRBV18
length: 16
DNA: TGTGCCAGCTCACCCCCCAGAAACAGGGAGAACACTGAAGCTTTCTTT
CDR3: CASSPPRNRENTEAFF

D: NA
size: NA
J: TRBJ1-1
V: TRBV5-1
length: 14
DNA: TGCGCCAGCAGCTTGGCCGGGACGGTTACTGAAGCTTTCTTT
CDR3: CASSLAGTVTEAFF

D: NA
size: many
J: TRBJ2-7
V: TRBV18
length: 13
DNA: TGTGCCAGCTCACGCAGGGCCTCCTACGAGCAGTACTTC
CDR3: CASSRRASYEQYF

D: NA
size: many
J: TRBJ2-1
V: TRBV28
length: 11
DNA: TGTGCCAGCAGTCAACCCCTACTTCAGTTCTTC
CDR3: CASSQPLLQFF

D: NA
size: few
J: TRBJ2-4
V: TRBV4-1
length: 16
DNA: TGCGCCAGCAGCCAGCTAGGACGGAGAGCCAAAAACATTCAGTACTTC
CDR3: CASSQLGRRAKNIQYF